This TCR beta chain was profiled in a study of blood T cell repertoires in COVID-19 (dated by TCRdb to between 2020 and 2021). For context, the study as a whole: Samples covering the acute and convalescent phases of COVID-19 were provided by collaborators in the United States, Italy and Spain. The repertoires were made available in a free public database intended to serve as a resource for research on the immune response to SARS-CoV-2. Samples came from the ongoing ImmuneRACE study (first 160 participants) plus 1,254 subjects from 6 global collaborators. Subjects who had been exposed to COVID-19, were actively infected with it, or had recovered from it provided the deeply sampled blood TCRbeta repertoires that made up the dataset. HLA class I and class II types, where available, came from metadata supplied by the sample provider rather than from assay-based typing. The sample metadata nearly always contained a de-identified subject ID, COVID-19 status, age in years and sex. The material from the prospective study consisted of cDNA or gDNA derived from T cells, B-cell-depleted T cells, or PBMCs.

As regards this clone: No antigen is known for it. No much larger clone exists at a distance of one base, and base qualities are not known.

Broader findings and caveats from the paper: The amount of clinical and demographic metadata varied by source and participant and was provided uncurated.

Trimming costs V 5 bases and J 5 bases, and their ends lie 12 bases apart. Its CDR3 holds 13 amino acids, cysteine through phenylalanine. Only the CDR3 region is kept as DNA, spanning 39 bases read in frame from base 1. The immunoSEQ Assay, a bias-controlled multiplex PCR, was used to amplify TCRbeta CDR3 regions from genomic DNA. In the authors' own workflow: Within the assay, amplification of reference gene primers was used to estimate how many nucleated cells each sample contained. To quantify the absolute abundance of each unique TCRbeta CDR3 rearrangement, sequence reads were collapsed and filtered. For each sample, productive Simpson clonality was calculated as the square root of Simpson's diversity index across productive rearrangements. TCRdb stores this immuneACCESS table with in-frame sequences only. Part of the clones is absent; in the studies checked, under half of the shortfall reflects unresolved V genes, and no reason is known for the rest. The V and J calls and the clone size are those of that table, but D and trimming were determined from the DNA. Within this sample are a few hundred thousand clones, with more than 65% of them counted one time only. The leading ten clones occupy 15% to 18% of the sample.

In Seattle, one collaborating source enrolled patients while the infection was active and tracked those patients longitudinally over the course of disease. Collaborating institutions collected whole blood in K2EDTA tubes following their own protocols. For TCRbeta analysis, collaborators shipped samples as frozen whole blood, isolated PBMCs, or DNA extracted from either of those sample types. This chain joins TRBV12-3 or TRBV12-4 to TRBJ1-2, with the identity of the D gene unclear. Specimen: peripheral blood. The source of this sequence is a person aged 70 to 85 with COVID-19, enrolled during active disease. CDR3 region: CASSQLVQYGYTF. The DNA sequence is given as TGTGCCAGCAGTCAGTTAGTACAGTATGGCTACACCTTC.